The next 14 T cell receptor beta chains were all read from a single sample in a study of shared clonotypes between healthy human individuals. The assay was immunoSEQ multiplex PCR, and TCRdb's table has in-frame clones only and misses some. The repertoire holds fewer than 3 million clones, with around 92% as singletons. Sequencing was done on a sample of naive CD4+ T cells from PBMCs. Subset denoted: CD45RA+ positively selected. These receptors originate from a man aged 18-30 years in good health. Some clones in this sample may be carry-over from other donors' samples.

A note on this clone: One junction end disagrees with the germline gene, perhaps due to a read error. This rearrangement joins TRBV18 to TRBJ1-3; TRBD1 matches at 9 bases. The CDR3 length is 13 residues. Per germline, CDR1 KGHSH and CDR2 LQKENI. The CDR3 here is CASSPQGANTIYF. DNA of the CDR3: TGTGCCAGCTCGCCACAGGGGGCAAACACCATATATTTT.

This clone has a single count. CDR3 sequence (DNA): TGTGCCAGCAGTGCGCGAAGGGACAGGGCTTTGCCAGATACGCAGTATTTT. Encoded protein: CASSARRDRALPDTQYF. The chain combines TRBV6-1 with TRBJ2-3; 9 nucleotides agree with TRBD1. V was clipped by 4 bases and J by 4 bases; unmatched bases: 12. CDR1 is MNHNS, CDR2 SASEGT, per germline. The CDR3 spans 17 residues.

The V gene is TRBV5-1, the J gene TRBJ2-1; no clear D gene. The germline gives CDR1 SGHRS, CDR2 YFSETQ. Trimming left V 0 bases short and J 3 bases short, with 13 bases between. This CDR3 region has 16 residues. The CDR3 is CASSLETAHLYNEQFF. Written as DNA, the CDR3 is TGCGCCAGCAGCTTGGAAACAGCGCACCTCTACAATGAGCAGTTCTTC.

Comments on this clone: The same CDR3 arises from other DNA sequences in this sample as well. This rearrangement joins TRBV6-1 to TRBJ2-2; a possible D gene is TRBD1 (5 bases). Looked up from germline, CDR1 is MNHNS and CDR2 is SASEGT. Trimming left V 2 bases short and J 1 base short, with 11 bases between. The CDR3 has 16 residues. CDR3 bases: TGTGCCAGCAGTGAAAGGGGCGGCTTGAACACCGGGGAGCTGTTTTTT. Translated: CASSERGGLNTGELFF.

The CDR3 bases are TGTGCCAGCAGAGAGACGGGAAACTCCTACGAGCAGTACTTC. The encoded protein is CASRETGNSYEQYF. The chain links TRBV25-1 to TRBJ2-7; TRBD2 is a possible D gene (5 bases). Trimming shortened V by 6 bases and J by 0 bases, and 12 bases separated the two germline ends. Germline CDR1 is MGHDK and CDR2 is SYGVNS. This CDR3 contains 14 residues.

The chain has TRBV28 and TRBJ1-5; the D is unclear. Germline-derived CDR1 and CDR2 are MDHEN and SYDVKM. The CDR3 totals 17 residues. Trimming stripped 4 bases from V and 0 bases from J, with 16 bases between. DNA for the CDR3: TGTGCCAGCAGTTCCACACTGGTTTTTTATAGCAATCAGCCCCAGCATTTT. It specifies CASSSTLVFYSNQPQHF.

This chain links TRBV6-5 with TRBJ1-5; D call uncertain. Germline V gives CDR1 MNHEY, CDR2 SVGAGI. V lost 6 bases, J lost 1 base, and 7 bases lay in between. The CDR3 runs to 13 residues. CDR3 residues: CASRGFSNQPQHF. CDR3 coding DNA: TGTGCCAGCAGGGGCTTCAGCAATCAGCCCCAGCATTTT.

The V call is TRBV27, the J call TRBJ1-2; no reliable D call. The CDR3 runs 14 residues. Deletions cut 5 bases from V and 4 bases from J, with 14 bases between. CDR1 and CDR2 (germline): MNHEY, SMNVEV (reference sequence). CDR3 sequence (DNA): TGTGCCAGCAGTCCCTCCGGACGGATCTATGGCTACACCTTC. As protein: CASSPSGRIYGYTF.

The chain couples TRBV19 to TRBJ2-7; 9 nucleotides align to TRBD1. Trimming at V came to 1 base and at J to 6 bases, leaving 7 bases not matched to a gene. The germline gives CDR1 LNHDA, CDR2 SQIVND (reference sequence). This CDR3 region has 15 residues. Here the CDR3 reads CASSIGGTGLVEQYF. The DNA of the CDR3 is TGTGCCAGTAGTATAGGAGGGACAGGGTTGGTCGAGCAGTACTTC.

The CDR3 protein is CASSQDSGTTLYEQYF. The CDR3 nucleotides are TGCGCCAGCAGCCAAGATTCCGGGACCACACTTTACGAGCAGTACTTC. The chain couples TRBV4-1 to TRBJ2-7; D tentatively fits TRBD1 or TRBD2 (5 bases each). The germline gives CDR1 MGHRA, CDR2 YSYEKL. This CDR3 has 16 amino acids. Trimming removed 0 bases at V and 4 bases at J, with 16 bases between.

Points on this clone: At one of its ends the junction is not consistent with the germline gene, which may arise from a read error. The chain links TRBV2 to TRBJ1-3, with unresolved D. The CDR3 contains 16 residues. Germline V lookup: CDR1 SNHLY, CDR2 FYNNEI. The CDR3 loop is CASSEVGPRSGNTIYF. The CDR3 DNA is TGTGCCAGCAGTGAAGTAGGACCGCGCTCTGGGAACACCATATATTTT.

This chain links TRBV29-1 with TRBJ2-5; 8 positions agree with TRBD1. J lost 1 base, V lost 1 base, and 11 bases had no gene match. The CDR3 totals 17 residues. Germline loops: CDR1 SQVTM, CDR2 ANQGSEA. CDR3 residues: CSVEVQGARFFQETQYF. The CDR3 region has the DNA TGCAGCGTTGAAGTCCAGGGGGCCCGATTCTTCCAAGAGACCCAGTACTTC.

This chain uses TRBV19 with TRBJ1-4, with a weak D call TRBD1 (5 bases). Germline V gene lookup returns CDR1 LNHDA and CDR2 SQIVND (reference sequence). The CDR3 consists of 13 residues. Trimming removed 3 bases at V and 5 bases at J, with 7 bases between. The CDR3, as DNA: TGTGCCAGTAGTATTGCAGGGAATGAAAAACTGTTTTTT. It is translated as CASSIAGNEKLFF.

Regarding this clone: Within the sample, other DNA sequences also encode this same CDR3. The V gene is TRBV28, the J gene TRBJ1-2; TRBD1 agrees at 9 bases. The CDR3 consists of 13 residues. V trimming: 2 bases; J trimming: 8 bases; junction bases outside the gene matches: 3. The germline V gene encodes CDR1 MDHEN and CDR2 SYDVKM. The CDR3 coding sequence is TGTGCCAGCAGTTTACGACAGGGGGACGGCTACACCTTC. Translated: CASSLRQGDGYTF.